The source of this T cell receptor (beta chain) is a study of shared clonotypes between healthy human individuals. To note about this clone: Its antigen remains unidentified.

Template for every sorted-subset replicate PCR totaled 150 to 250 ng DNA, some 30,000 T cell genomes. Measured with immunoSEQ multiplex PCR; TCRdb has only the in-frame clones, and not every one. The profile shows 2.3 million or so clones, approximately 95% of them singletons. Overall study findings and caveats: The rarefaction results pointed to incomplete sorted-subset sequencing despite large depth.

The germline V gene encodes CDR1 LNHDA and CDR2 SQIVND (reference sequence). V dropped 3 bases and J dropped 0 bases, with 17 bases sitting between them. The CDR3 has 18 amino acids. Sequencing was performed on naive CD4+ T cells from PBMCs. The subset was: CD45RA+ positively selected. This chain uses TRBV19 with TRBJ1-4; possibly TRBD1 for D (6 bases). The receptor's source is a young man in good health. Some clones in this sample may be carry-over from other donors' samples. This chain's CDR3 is CASSIRSSGTPTNEKLFF. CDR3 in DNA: TGTGCCAGTAGTATCAGATCAAGCGGGACACCAACTAATGAAAAACTGTTTTTT.